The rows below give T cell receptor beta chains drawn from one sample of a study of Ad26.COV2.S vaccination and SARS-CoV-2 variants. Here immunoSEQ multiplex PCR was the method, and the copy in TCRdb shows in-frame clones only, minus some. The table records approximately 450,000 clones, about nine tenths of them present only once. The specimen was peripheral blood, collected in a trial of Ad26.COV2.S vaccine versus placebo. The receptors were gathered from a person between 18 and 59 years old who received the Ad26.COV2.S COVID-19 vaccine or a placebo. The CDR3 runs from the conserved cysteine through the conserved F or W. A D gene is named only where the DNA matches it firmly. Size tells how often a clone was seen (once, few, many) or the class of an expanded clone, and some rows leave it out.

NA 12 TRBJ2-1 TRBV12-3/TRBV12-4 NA TGTGCCAGCACCGAGCGCTACAATGAGCAGTTCTTC CASTERYNEQFF
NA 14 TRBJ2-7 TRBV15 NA TGTGCCACCAGCAGAGTCCACACAAACTACGAGCAGTACTTC CATSRVHTNYEQYF
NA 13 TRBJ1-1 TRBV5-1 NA TGCGCCAGCAGCCTGACACGAGCCACTGAAGCTTTCTTT CASSLTRATEAFF
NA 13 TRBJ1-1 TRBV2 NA TGTGCCAGCAGTGATGGGGGGAGCACTGAAGCTTTCTTT CASSDGGSTEAFF
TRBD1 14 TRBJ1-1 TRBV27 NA TGTGCCAGCAGTTTACAGGGGGCAAGGACTGAAGCTTTCTTT CASSLQGARTEAFF
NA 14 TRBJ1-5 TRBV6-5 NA TGTGCCAGCACCCCTCGGGGGGACAATCAGCCCCAGCATTTT CASTPRGDNQPQHF
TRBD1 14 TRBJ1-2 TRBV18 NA TGTGCCAGCACAAGACAGGGGAATGGTGATGGCTACACCTTC CASTRQGNGDGYTF
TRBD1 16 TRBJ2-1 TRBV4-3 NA TGCGCCAGCAGCCAAGACTGGGGGACAGGTAAATTGCGGCAGTTCTTC CASSQDWGTGKLRQFF
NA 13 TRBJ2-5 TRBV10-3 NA TGTGCCATCAGTGGTTCAGACCAAGAGACCCAGTACTTC CAISGSDQETQYF
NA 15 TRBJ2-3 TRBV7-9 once TGTGCCAGCAGCTTAGATCAGGGGACGACAGATACGCAGTATTTT CASSLDQGTTDTQYF
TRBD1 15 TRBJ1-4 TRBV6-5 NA TGTGCCAGCAGCTACGGGACAGGATGGGATGAAAAACTGTTTTTT CASSYGTGWDEKLFF
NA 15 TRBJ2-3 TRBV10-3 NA TGTGCCACCCACCCGGCAGCCTCCGGCACAGATACGCAGTATTTT CATHPAASGTDTQYF
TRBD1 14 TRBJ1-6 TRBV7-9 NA TGTGCCAGCAGCCAGACAGGGAGTAATTCACCCCTCCACTTT CASSQTGSNSPLHF
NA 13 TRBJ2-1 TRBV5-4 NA TGTGCCAGCAGCTTGGATCAGTACAATGAGCAGTTCTTC CASSLDQYNEQFF
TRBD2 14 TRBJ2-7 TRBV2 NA TGTGCCAGCAGTAATAGCGGGAACTCCTACGAGCAGTACTTC CASSNSGNSYEQYF
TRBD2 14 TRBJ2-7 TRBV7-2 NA TGTGCCAGCAGCCTAGCGGGAGGGCCCTACGAGCAGTACTTC CASSLAGGPYEQYF
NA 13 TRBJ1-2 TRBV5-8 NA TGTGCCAGCAGCTTGGACGTAAACTATGGCTACACCTTC CASSLDVNYGYTF
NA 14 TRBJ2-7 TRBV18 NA TGTGCCAGCTCACCACGGATCACCTTCTACGAGCAGTACTTC CASSPRITFYEQYF
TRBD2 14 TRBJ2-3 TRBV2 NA TGTGCCAGCCCGCGGGGGACTAGCACAGATACGCAGTATTTT CASPRGTSTDTQYF
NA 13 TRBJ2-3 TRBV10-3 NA TGTGCCATCAGACTTTCAGTCACAGATACGCAGTATTTT CAIRLSVTDTQYF
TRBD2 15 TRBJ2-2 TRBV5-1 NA TGCGCCAGCAGCTTACTAGCGGGAGCCCCGGGGGAGCTGTTTTTT CASSLLAGAPGELFF
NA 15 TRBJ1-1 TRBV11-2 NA TGTGCCAGCAGCTTAGCTCTTCTGGCTAACACTGAAGCTTTCTTT CASSLALLANTEAFF
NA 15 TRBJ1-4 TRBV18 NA TGTGCCAGCTCTCCTCCGGGGCAAGATAATGAAAAACTGTTTTTT CASSPPGQDNEKLFF
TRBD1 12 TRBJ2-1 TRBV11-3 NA TGTGCCAGCAGTTCAGGGGGCAGGGAGCAGTTCTTC CASSSGGREQFF
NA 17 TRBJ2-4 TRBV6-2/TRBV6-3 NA TGTGCCAGCAGTTACTCGCTAGGGGGGCTAACCAAAAACATTCAGTACTTC CASSYSLGGLTKNIQYF
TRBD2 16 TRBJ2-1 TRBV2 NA TGTGCCAGCAGCCCTTGGGGGACTAGCGGGAACAATGAGCAGTTCTTC CASSPWGTSGNNEQFF
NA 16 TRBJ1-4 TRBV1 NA TGCACCAGCAGCCAAGATCCCGTGGACAGGGGGAAAAAACTGTTTTTT CTSSQDPVDRGKKLFF
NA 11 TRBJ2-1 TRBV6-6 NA TGTGCCAGCAAGACGGGCGATGAGCAGTTCTTC CASKTGDEQFF
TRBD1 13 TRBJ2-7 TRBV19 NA TGTGCCAGTAGTGCCGGGACAGGGGACGAGCAGTACTTC CASSAGTGDEQYF
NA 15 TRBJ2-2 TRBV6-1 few TGTGCCAGCAGTGAAACCGGGGAGAACACCGGGGAGCTGTTTTTT CASSETGENTGELFF
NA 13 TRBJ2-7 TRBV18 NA TGTGCCAGCTCACCGGGACCCATCTACGAGCAGTACTTC CASSPGPIYEQYF
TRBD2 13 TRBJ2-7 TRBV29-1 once TGCAGCGGGAAGACTAGCGGCTCCTACGAGCAGTACTTC CSGKTSGSYEQYF
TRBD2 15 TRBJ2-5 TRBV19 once TGTGCCAGTAGTATATCCCTAGCGGGGGAAGAGACCCAGTACTTC CASSISLAGEETQYF
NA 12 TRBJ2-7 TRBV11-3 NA TGTGCCAGCAGCTTAGACGGATACGAGCAGTACTTC CASSLDGYEQYF
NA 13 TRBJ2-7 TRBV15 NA TGTGCCACCAGGGCGGTGAGCTCCTACGAGCAGTACTTC CATRAVSSYEQYF
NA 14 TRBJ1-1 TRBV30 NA TGTGCCTGGACACGGACCCTAACGGGGACTGAAGCTTTCTTT CAWTRTLTGTEAFF
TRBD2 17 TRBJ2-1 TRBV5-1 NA TGCGCCAGCAGCATTGGACTAGCGGGAGGGCCCGGGGTTGAGCAGTTCTTC CASSIGLAGGPGVEQFF
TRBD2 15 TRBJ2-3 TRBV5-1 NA TGCGCCAGCAGCCCCGGGACTAGCGGCACAGATACGCAGTATTTT CASSPGTSGTDTQYF
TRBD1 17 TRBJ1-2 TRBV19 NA TGTGCCAGTAGTCCCGGGACAGGGGGCGTTTATTACTATGGCTACACCTTC CASSPGTGGVYYYGYTF
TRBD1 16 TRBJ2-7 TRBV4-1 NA TGCGCCAGCAGCCAGTTGGGGGACAGGGGGGTCTACGAGCAGTACTTC CASSQLGDRGVYEQYF
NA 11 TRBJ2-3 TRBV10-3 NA TGTGCCATCAGGATCTCAGATACGCAGTATTTT CAIRISDTQYF
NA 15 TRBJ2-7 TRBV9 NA TGTGCCAGCAGCCCCTCTGGGACTCTTACCTACGAGCAGTACTTC CASSPSGTLTYEQYF
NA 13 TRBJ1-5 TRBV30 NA TGTGCCTGGAGCCATAGGGTGAATCAGCCCCAGCATTTT CAWSHRVNQPQHF
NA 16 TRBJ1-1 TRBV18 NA TGTGCCAGCTCAACCGTGGGAGCGGCCCTGAACACTGAAGCTTTCTTT CASSTVGAALNTEAFF
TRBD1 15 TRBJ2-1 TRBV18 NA TGTGCCAGCTCGCGCCAGACAGGGGCCTACAATGAGCAGTTCTTC CASSRQTGAYNEQFF
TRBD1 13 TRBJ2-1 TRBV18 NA TGTGCCAGCTCACCGCGGGACAGGGAAACCCAGTTCTTC CASSPRDRETQFF
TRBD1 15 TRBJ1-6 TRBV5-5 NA TGTGCCAGCAACGCCGGGACAGATAATAATTCACCCCTCCACTTT CASNAGTDNNSPLHF
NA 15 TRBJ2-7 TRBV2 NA TGTGCCAGCAGTGAGTCCGGGACAACTACCTACGAGCAGTACTTC CASSESGTTTYEQYF
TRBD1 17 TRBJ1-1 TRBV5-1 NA TGCGCCAGCAGTATAGGAGGACAGGGGATTGGGTACACTGAAGCTTTCTTT CASSIGGQGIGYTEAFF
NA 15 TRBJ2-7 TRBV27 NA TGTGCCAGCCAGATTAGCCTGGCGAGCGTAAACGAGCAGTACTTC CASQISLASVNEQYF
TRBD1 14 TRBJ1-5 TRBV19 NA TGTGCCAGTAGTATCGAGGGGGCAGGTCAGCCCCAGCATTTT CASSIEGAGQPQHF
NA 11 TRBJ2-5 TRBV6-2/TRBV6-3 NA TGTGCCAGCAGCTACCAAGAGACCCAGTACTTC CASSYQETQYF
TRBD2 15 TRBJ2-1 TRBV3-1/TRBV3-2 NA TGTGCCAGCAGCCCCGGGACTAGCGGGAACAATGAGCAGTTCTTC CASSPGTSGNNEQFF
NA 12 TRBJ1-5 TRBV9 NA TGTGCCAGTGGGGGAGGGAGTCAGCCCCAGCATTTT CASGGGSQPQHF
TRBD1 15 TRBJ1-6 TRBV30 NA TGTGCCTGGACCCCCCGGGACAGAAATAATTCACCCCTCCACTTT CAWTPRDRNNSPLHF